This TCR beta chain was observed in a study of T cell clones after liver transplantation. Clones were sequenced by immunoSEQ multiplex PCR, and TCRdb holds only the in-frame ones, with some missing. Among more than 9,000 clones, around 80% were seen once, and the ten largest hold 56%. This clone is medium-sized. This clonotype originated in a human patient who received a liver transplant. Some T cells may be graft donor cells. Sequenced material: CD8+ T cells from blood, taken at the 22-month timepoint.

The CDR3 is CATRLAGGPGELFF. In nucleotides, the CDR3 is TGTGCCACAAGACTAGCGGGGGGGCCCGGGGAGCTGTTTTTT. This rearrangement joins TRBV6-5 to TRBJ2-2; TRBD2 matches at 14 bases. The CDR3 is 14 residues long. The germline gives CDR1 MNHEY, CDR2 SVGAGI. V shed 10 bases and J 6 bases; nucleotides not matched to a gene: 4.